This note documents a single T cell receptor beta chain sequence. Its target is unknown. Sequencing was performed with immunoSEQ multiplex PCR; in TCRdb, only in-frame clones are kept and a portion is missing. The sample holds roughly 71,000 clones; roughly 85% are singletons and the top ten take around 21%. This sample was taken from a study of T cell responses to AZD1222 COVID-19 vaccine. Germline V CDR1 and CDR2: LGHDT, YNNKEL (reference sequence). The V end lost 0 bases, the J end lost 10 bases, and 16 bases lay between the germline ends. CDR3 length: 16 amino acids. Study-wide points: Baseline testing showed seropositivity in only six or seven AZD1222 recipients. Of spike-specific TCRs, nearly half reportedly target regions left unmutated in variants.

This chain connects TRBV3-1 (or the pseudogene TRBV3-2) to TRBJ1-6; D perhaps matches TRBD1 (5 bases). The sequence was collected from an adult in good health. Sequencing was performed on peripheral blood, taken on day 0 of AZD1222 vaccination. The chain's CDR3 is CASSQDGVRGGSPLHF. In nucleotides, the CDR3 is TGTGCCAGCAGCCAAGACGGCGTGCGGGGCGGGTCACCCCTCCACTTT.